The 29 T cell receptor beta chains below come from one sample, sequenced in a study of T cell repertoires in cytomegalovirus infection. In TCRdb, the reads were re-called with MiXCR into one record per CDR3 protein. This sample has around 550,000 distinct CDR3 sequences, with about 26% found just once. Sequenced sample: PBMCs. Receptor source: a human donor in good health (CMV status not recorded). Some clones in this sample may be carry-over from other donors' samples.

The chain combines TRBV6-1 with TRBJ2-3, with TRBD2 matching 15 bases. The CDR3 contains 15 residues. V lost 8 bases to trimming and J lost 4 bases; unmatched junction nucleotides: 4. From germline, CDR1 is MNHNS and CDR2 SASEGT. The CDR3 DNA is TGTGCCAGCGGGGGACTAGCGGGAGGCCCAGATACGCAGTATTTT. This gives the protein CASGGLAGGPDTQYF.

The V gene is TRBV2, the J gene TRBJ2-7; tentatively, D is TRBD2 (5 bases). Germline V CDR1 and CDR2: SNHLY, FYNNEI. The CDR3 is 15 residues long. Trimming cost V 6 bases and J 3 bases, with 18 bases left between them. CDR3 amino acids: CASSDARTRIYEQYF. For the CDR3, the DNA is TGTGCCAGCAGCGACGCCCGGACTCGGATCTACGAGCAGTACTTC. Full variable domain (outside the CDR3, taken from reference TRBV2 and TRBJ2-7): EPEVTQTPSHQVTQMGQEVILRCVPISNHLYFYWYRQILGQKVEFLVSFYNNEISEKSEIFDDQFSVERPDGSNFTLKIRSTKLEDSAMYFCASSDARTRIYEQYFGPGTRLTVT.

CDR3 sequence (DNA): TGTGCCAGTAGCCTCCGGGACAGGCCGTCCGAGCAGTACTTC. Translated: CASSLRDRPSEQYF. The gene calls are TRBV19 and TRBJ2-7; 8 bases align to TRBD1. Trimming cost V 6 bases and J 6 bases; bases outside gene matches: 10. The CDR3 has 14 amino acids. The germline V gene encodes CDR1 LNHDA and CDR2 SQIVND (reference sequence).

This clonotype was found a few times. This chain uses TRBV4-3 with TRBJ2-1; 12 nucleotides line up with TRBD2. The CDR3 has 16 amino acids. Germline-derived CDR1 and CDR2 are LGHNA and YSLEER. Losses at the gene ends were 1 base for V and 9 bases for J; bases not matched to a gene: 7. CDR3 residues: CASSQGTSGERGEQFF. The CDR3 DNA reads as TGCGCCAGCAGCCAAGGGACTAGCGGGGAGAGGGGTGAGCAGTTCTTC.

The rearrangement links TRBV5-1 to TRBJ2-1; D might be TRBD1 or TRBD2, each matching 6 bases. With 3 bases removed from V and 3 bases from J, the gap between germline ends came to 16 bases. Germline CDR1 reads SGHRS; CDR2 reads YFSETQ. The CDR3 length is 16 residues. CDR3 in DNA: TGCGCCAGCAGCTCTGCCGGGGGCGACTTCTACAATGAGCAGTTCTTC. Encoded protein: CASSSAGGDFYNEQFF.

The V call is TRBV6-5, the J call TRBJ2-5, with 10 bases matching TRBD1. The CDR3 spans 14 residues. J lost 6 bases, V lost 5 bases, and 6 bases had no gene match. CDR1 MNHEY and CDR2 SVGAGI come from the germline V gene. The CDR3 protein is CASSKTGGWKTQYF. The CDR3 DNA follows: TGTGCCAGCAGTAAGACAGGGGGCTGGAAGACCCAGTACTTC.

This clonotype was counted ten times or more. CDR3 DNA: TGTGCCAGCAGTCAGGACCGGATCTATGGCTACACCTTC. It is translated as CASSQDRIYGYTF. The rearrangement joins TRBV12-3 or TRBV12-4 to TRBJ1-2; D is unresolved. V was shortened by 5 bases and J by 4 bases, with 11 bases between the two germline ends. CDR3 size: 13 residues.

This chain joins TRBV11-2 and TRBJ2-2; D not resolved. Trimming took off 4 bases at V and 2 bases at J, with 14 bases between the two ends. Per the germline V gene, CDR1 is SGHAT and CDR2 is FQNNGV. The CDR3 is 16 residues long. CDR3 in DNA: TGTGCCAGCAGCTCCGGGCTTCCGGCCAACACCGGGGAGCTGTTTTTT. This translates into CASSSGLPANTGELFF.

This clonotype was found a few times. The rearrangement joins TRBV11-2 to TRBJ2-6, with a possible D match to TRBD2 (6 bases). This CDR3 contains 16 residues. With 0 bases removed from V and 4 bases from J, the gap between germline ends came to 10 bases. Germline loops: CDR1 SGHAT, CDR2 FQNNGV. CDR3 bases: TGTGCCAGCAGCTTAGAGGAGGGCTGGGGGGCCAACGTCCTGACTTTC. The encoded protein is CASSLEEGWGANVLTF.

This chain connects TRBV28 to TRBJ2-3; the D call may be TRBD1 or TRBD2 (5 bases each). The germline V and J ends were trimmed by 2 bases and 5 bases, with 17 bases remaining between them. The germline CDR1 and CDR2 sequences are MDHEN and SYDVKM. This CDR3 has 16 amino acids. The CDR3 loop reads CASSLRDSRDVDTQYF. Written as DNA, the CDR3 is TGTGCCAGCAGTTTAAGAGATAGCCGGGACGTAGATACGCAGTATTTT.

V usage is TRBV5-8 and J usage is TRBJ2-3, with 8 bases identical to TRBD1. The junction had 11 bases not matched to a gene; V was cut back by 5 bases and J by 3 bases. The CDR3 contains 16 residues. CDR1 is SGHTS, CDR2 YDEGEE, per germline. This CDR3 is CASRAQGAPLTDTQYF. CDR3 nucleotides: TGTGCCAGCAGAGCCCAGGGGGCCCCTCTAACAGATACGCAGTATTTT.

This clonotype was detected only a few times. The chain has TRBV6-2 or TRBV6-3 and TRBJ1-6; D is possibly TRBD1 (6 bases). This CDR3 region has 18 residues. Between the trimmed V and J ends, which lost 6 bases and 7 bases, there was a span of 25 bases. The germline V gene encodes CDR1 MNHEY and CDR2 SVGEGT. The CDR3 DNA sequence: TGTGCCAGCAGCACCGAAGGCAGGGGTCTTCACGCCAATTCACCCCTCCACTTT. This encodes CASSTEGRGLHANSPLHF.

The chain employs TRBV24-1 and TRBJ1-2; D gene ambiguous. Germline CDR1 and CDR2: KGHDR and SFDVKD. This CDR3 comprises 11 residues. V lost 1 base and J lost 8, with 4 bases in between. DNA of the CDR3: TGTGCCACCAGTGATTTACAGGGCTACACCTTC. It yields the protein CATSDLQGYTF.

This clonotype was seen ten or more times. CDR3 in amino acids: CASSLAPGAYNEQFF. The CDR3 region has the DNA TGTGCCAGCAGCTTAGCTCCAGGGGCCTACAATGAGCAGTTCTTC. This chain joins TRBV7-2 and TRBJ2-1; a possible D gene is TRBD1 (6 bases). The CDR3 has 15 amino acids. Trimming shortened V by 0 bases and J by 2 bases, and 8 bases separated the two germline ends. In germline, CDR1 is SGHTA, CDR2 FQGNSA.

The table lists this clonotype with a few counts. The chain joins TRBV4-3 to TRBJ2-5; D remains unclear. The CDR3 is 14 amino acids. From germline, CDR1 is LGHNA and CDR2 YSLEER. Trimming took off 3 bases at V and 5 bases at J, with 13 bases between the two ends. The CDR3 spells CASSHRLRVETQYF. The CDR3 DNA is TGCGCCAGCAGCCATCGTTTAAGAGTGGAGACCCAGTACTTC.

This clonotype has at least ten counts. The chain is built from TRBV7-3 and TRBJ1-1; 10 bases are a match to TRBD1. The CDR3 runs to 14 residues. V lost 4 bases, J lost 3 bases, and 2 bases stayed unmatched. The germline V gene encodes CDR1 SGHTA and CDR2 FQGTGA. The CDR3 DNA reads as TGTGCCAGCAGCTGGGGACAGGGGTACACTGAAGCTTTCTTT. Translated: CASSWGQGYTEAFF.

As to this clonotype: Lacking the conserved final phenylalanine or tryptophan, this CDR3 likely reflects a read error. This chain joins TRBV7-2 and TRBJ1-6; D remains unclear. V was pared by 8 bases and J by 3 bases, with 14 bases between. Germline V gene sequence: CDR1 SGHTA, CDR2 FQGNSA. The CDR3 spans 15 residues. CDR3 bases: TGTGCCAGCGGGGTGGGGAATTTCTATAATTCACCCCTCCACTCT. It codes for CASGVGNFYNSPLHS.

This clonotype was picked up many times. CDR3 DNA sequence: TGTGCCAGTAACGCAGCGGGAGTTCACACCGGGGAGCTGTTTTTT. This sequence encodes CASNAAGVHTGELFF. The chain links TRBV19 to TRBJ2-2, with 8 bases that match TRBD2. Germline assignment: CDR1 LNHDA and CDR2 SQIVND (reference sequence). The CDR3 covers 15 residues. With 7 bases clipped from V and 3 bases from J, the junction kept 7 bases outside the gene matches.

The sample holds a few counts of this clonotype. The DNA of the CDR3 is TGTGCCAGCAGTCGAGGGGGGCAAGGCTACACCTTC. This translates into CASSRGGQGYTF. The chain is built from TRBV27 and TRBJ1-2, with a possible D match to TRBD1 (6 bases). The V and J ends lost 5 bases and 8 bases respectively, with 12 bases between them. Germline lookup yields CDR1 MNHEY and CDR2 SMNVEV (reference sequence). The CDR3 runs 12 residues.

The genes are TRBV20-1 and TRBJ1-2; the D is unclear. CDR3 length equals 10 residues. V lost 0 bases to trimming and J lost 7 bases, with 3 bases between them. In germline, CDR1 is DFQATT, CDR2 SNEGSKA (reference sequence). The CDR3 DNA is TGCAGTGCTAGAGAGGTTGGCTACACCTTC. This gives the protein CSAREVGYTF.

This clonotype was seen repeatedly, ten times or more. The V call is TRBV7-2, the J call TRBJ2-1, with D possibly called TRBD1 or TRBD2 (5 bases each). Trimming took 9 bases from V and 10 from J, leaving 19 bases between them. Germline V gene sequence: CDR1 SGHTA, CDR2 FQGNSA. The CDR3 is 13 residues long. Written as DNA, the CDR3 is TGTGCCAGTGGGCCCTGGGGGAGTAGCGAGCAGTTCTTC. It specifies CASGPWGSSEQFF.

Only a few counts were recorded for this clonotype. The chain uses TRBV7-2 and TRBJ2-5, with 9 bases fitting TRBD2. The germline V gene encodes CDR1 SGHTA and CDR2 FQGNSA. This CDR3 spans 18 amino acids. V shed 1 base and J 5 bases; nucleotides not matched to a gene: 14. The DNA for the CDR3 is TGTGCCAGCAGCTTAGTGCGGACTAGCGTACCATCCGGGGAGACCCAGTACTTC. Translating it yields CASSLVRTSVPSGETQYF.

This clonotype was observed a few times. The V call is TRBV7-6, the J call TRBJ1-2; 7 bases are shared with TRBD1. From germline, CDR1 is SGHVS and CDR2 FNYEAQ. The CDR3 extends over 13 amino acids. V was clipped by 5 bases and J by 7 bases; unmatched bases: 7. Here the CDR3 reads CASSQQGLGGYTF. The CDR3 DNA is TGTGCCAGCAGCCAACAGGGGTTAGGTGGCTACACCTTC.

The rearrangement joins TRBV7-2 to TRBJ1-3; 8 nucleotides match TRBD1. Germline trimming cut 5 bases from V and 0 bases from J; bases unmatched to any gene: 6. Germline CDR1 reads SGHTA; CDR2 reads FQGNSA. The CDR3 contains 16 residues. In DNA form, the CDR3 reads TGTGCCAGCAGCCCGGGACAGGAGAGCTCTGGAAACACCATATATTTT. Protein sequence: CASSPGQESSGNTIYF.

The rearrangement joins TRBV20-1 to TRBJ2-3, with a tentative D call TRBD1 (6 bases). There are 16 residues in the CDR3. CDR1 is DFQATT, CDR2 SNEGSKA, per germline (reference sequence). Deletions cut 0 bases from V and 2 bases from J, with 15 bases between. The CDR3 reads CSARDSRQDPTDTQYF. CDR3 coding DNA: TGCAGTGCTAGAGATTCGCGACAGGACCCCACAGATACGCAGTATTTT.

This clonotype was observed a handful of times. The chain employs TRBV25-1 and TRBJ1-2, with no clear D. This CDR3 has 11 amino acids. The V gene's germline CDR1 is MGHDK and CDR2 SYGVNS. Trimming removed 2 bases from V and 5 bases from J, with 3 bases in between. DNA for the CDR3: TGTGCCAGCAGTGAAGTTTATGGCTACACCTTC. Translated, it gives CASSEVYGYTF.

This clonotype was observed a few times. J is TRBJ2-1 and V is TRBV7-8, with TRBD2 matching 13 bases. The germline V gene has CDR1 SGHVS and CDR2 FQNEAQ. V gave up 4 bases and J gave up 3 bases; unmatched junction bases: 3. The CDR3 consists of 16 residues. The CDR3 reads CASSSWTSGSYNEQFF. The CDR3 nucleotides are TGTGCCAGCAGCTCGTGGACTAGCGGGAGCTACAATGAGCAGTTCTTC. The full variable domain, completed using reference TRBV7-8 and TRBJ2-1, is GAGVSQSPRYKVAKRGQDVALRCDPISGHVSLFWYQQALGQGPEFLTYFQNEAQLDKSGLPSDRFFAERPEGSVSTLKIQRTQQEDSAVYLCASSSWTSGSYNEQFFGPGTRLTVL.

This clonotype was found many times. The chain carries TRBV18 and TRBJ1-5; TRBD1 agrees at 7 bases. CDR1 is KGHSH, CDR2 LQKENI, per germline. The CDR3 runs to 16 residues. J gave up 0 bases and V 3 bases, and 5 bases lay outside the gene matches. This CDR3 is CASSPRGQSSNQPQHF. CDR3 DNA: TGTGCCAGCTCACCTCGGGGACAGAGTAGCAATCAGCCCCAGCATTTT.

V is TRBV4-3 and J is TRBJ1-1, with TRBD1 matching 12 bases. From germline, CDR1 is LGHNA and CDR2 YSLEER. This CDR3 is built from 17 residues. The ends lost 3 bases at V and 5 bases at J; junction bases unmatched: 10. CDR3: CASSQPGTGGEGTEAFF. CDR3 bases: TGCGCCAGCAGCCAGCCCGGGACAGGGGGCGAGGGAACTGAAGCTTTCTTT.